The clone carrying this T cell receptor (beta chain) occurred a few times. After removal of 4 bases from V and 4 bases from J, the junction contained 4 bases not matched to a gene. Germline assignment: CDR1 MNHEY and CDR2 SVGAGI. This CDR3 is built from 15 residues. This sample was taken from a study of T-cell reconstitution after alpha-beta-depleted transplantation in children. Preparation of the TCRbeta library used unique molecular identifiers. TCRdb reanalysed the PCR reads using MiXCR and keeps one entry per CDR3 protein. This sample has about 610,000 distinct CDR3 sequences, with 10% found just once.

The sequenced sample was PBMCs from the stem cell graft donor, obtained from the stem cell graft. This chain links TRBV6-5 with TRBJ2-1; 10 bases agree with TRBD2. The origin of this receptor is a human donor who donated a stem cell graft to a child with acute myeloid leukemia. DNA of the CDR3: TGTGCCAGCAGTTCCCTAGCGGGAGAATACAATGAGCAGTTCTTC. It is translated as CASSSLAGEYNEQFF.